Included here is one T cell receptor (beta chain) sequence, with context. Generated by immunoSEQ multiplex PCR, the TCRdb table keeps only in-frame clones and is missing some. The data show about 72,000 clones, around 82% seen once. The sample is drawn from a study of neoadjuvant anti-PD-1 for oral cavity cancer. Trimming stripped 5 bases from V and 2 bases from J, with 11 bases between. Germline V gene sequence: CDR1 MNHEY, CDR2 SMNVEV (reference sequence). This CDR3 comprises 14 residues. The sample consisted of PBMCs, taken before nivolumab (anti-PD-1) treatment. The sequence was obtained from a person between 40 and 85 years old with oral cavity squamous cell carcinoma. This chain uses TRBV27 with TRBJ2-3; D remains ambiguous. As DNA, the CDR3 is TGTGCCAGCAGTCAGCCTCCGTTCACAGATACGCAGTATTTT. Protein sequence: CASSQPPFTDTQYF.